This TCR beta chain was profiled in a study of blood T cell repertoires in COVID-19. At the level of the study: Samples came from the United States, Italy and Spain, spanning acute and convalescent COVID-19.

Germline CDR1 reads SGHDT; CDR2 reads YYEEEE. This CDR3 contains 14 residues. The V segment lost 4 bases and the J segment 6 bases; nucleotides outside the gene matches: 6. During active infection, Seattle patients enrolled and were then monitored through disease. In the original analysis: Counts of nucleated cells, estimated from reference gene primer amplification, were obtained. Here immunoSEQ multiplex PCR was the method, and the copy in TCRdb shows in-frame clones only, minus some. V and J calls and clone size come straight from that table; D and trimming were deduced from the DNA. The sample carries under 300,000 clones, around 91% recorded once.

The specimen sequenced was peripheral blood. The V gene is TRBV5-6, the J gene TRBJ1-4; 7 bases line up with TRBD1. This sequence was found in a woman aged 55-70 years with COVID-19, enrolled during active disease. CDR3 sequence reads: CASSPTGRDEKLFF. The CDR3 region has the DNA TGTGCCAGCAGCCCGACAGGGAGAGATGAAAAACTGTTTTTT. Variable domain in full (rest from reference TRBV5-6 and TRBJ1-4): DAGVTQSPTHLIKTRGQQVTLRCSPKSGHDTVSWYQQALGQGPQFIFQYYEEEERQRGNFPDRFSGHQFPNYSSELNVNALLLGDSALYLCASSPTGRDEKLFFGSGTQLSVL.